Each of the 14 T cell receptor beta chains below was sequenced from the same sample in a study of blood T cell repertoires in COVID-19. Repertoires were generated with immunoSEQ multiplex PCR, while TCRdb's copy carries only in-frame clones and drops some. This sample has around 110,000 clones, with roughly 75% found just once. Sequencing input: peripheral blood. These TCRs come from a man in his 60s with active or convalescent COVID-19.

The J gene is TRBJ2-7, the V gene TRBV10-3; D might be TRBD1 (6 bases). This CDR3 contains 15 residues. Germline V lookup: CDR1 ENHRY, CDR2 SYGVKD. Trimming stripped 3 bases from V and 5 bases from J, with 17 bases between. This CDR3 is CAISERSGVNHEQYF. The CDR3 DNA is TGTGCCATCAGTGAACGGTCAGGGGTTAACCACGAGCAGTACTTC.

V is TRBV7-8 and J is TRBJ1-6; D is uncertain. This CDR3 has 11 amino acids. Trimming removed 8 bases at V and 14 bases at J, with 13 bases between. CDR1 is SGHVS and CDR2 is FQNEAQ in the germline V gene. CDR3 bases: TGTGCCAGCTCCTCCTTCGGGGCCCTCCACTTT. This gives the protein CASSSFGALHF.

In DNA, the CDR3 is TGTGCCAGCAGTTTACCCGGGACACTAACTGGAAACACCATATATTTT. It encodes CASSLPGTLTGNTIYF. V is TRBV28 and J is TRBJ1-3, with a tentative D call TRBD1 (6 bases). The CDR3 covers 16 residues. The germline V gene has CDR1 MDHEN and CDR2 SYDVKM. V was clipped by 2 bases and J by 2 bases, with 13 bases between them.

The chain couples TRBV7-2 to TRBJ2-1, with D perhaps TRBD1 (6 bases). CDR1 and CDR2 from the germline V gene are SGHTA and FQGNSA. Trimming pared 5 bases from V and 9 bases from J, leaving 8 bases between. The CDR3 has 11 amino acids. The DNA for the CDR3 is TGTGCCAGCAGCGAAGGGGGTGAGCAGTTCTTC. Protein: CASSEGGEQFF.

This sequence joins TRBV5-6 and TRBJ2-5, with 10 bases identical to TRBD2. Trimming at V came to 4 bases and at J to 5 bases, leaving 20 bases not matched to a gene. Germline CDR1 SGHDT, CDR2 YYEEEE. The CDR3 is 19 amino acids. The CDR3 DNA is TGTGCCAGCAGCCCGACCTTAGCGGGAGGCGCAATTGTGAGTGAGACCCAGTACTTC. Translation gives CASSPTLAGGAIVSETQYF.

The J gene is TRBJ1-5, the V gene TRBV30; the D gene is possibly TRBD1 (6 bases). This CDR3 has 17 amino acids. The germline V and J ends were trimmed by 0 bases and 0 bases, with 15 bases remaining between them. Germline CDR1 is GTSNPN and CDR2 is SVGIG (reference sequence). The CDR3 nucleotides read TGTGCCTGGAGTGTCGGGGGGCAGGCCTTTAGCAATCAGCCCCAGCATTTT. Translated: CAWSVGGQAFSNQPQHF. Filled out from reference TRBV30 and TRBJ1-5, the complete variable domain reads SQTIHQWPATLVQPVGSPLSLECTVEGTSNPNLYWYRQAAGRGLQLLFYSVGIGQISSEVPQNLSASRPQDRQFILSSKKLLLSDSGFYLCAWSVGGQAFSNQPQHFGDGTRLSIL.

The chain carries TRBV4-2 and TRBJ2-4; TRBD2 might be the D (6 bases). This CDR3 has 15 amino acids. V was pared by 3 bases and J by 0 bases, with 9 bases between. Germline V gene lookup returns CDR1 LGHNA and CDR2 YNFKEQ. For the CDR3, the DNA is TGTGCCAGCAGCCAGGGGGGAGTAGCCAAAAACATTCAGTACTTC. This codes for CASSQGGVAKNIQYF.

The chain uses TRBV19 and TRBJ1-5, with a tentative D call TRBD1 (6 bases). Germline lookup yields CDR1 LNHDA and CDR2 SQIVND (reference sequence). The CDR3 extends over 13 amino acids. The V gene lost 8 bases and the J gene lost 7 bases, with 15 bases spanning the gap. CDR3 region: CASETGQAQPQHF. CDR3 bases: TGTGCCAGTGAGACAGGACAAGCACAGCCCCAGCATTTT. Together with reference TRBV19 and TRBJ1-5, the CDR3 gives the full variable domain: DGGITQSPKYLFRKEGQNVTLSCEQNLNHDAMYWYRQDPGQGLRLIYYSQIVNDFQKGDIAEGYSVSREKKESFPLTVTSAQKNPTAFYLCASETGQAQPQHFGDGTRLSIL.

This clone was detected once. V usage is TRBV5-6 and J usage is TRBJ1-6, with D perhaps TRBD1 (6 bases). CDR3 length: 17 residues. V lost 0 bases and J lost 0, with 10 bases in between. Germline values: CDR1 SGHDT, CDR2 YYEEEE. The CDR3 bases are TGTGCCAGCAGCTTGGAGACAGGCAGCTCCTATAATTCACCCCTCCACTTT. Residues: CASSLETGSSYNSPLHF.

The CDR3 spells CASSYGTSGRVYEQYF. CDR3 DNA: TGTGCCAGCAGTTACGGGACTAGCGGGAGGGTCTACGAGCAGTACTTC. The chain recombines TRBV6-2 or TRBV6-3 with TRBJ2-7; the match to TRBD2 covers 16 bases. The CDR3 spans 16 residues. J gave up 3 bases and V 2 bases, and 1 base lay outside the gene matches. Germline V gene sequence: CDR1 MNHEY, CDR2 SVGEGT.

This clone was seen once. The same CDR3 arises from other DNA sequences in this sample as well. This CDR3 reads CASSLAGGGTEAFF. Written as DNA, the CDR3 is TGCGCCAGCAGCTTGGCAGGGGGTGGGACTGAAGCTTTCTTT. The chain links TRBV5-1 to TRBJ1-1; 7 bases match TRBD1. Germline trimming cut 0 bases from V and 5 bases from J; bases unmatched to any gene: 4. CDR1 and CDR2 from the germline V gene are SGHRS and YFSETQ. The CDR3 has 14 amino acids.

This rearrangement joins TRBV21-1 to TRBJ1-2; the table calls TRBD1, which could not be checked here. TRBV21-1 is tagged as a pseudogene. CDR3 length: 18 amino acids. In DNA form, the CDR3 reads TGTGCCAGCAGCAGACGCCGACAGGGCAGACCTCCTAACTATGGCTACACCTTC. This translates into CASSRRRQGRPPNYGYTF.

This chain links TRBV7-3 with TRBJ2-1; D is ambiguous. The V end was cut by 1 base, the J end by 0 bases, with 10 bases between. This CDR3 has 16 residues. Germline V gene data show CDR1 as SGHTA and CDR2 as FQGTGA. CDR3 sequence (DNA): TGTGCCAGCAGCTTAATGGTATCGAGCTCCTACAATGAGCAGTTCTTC. Translation gives CASSLMVSSSYNEQFF.

This chain's CDR3 is CASSIGMEYGYTF. For the CDR3, the DNA is TGTGCCAGTAGTATAGGGATGGAGTATGGCTACACCTTC. The gene calls are TRBV19 and TRBJ1-2; D unresolved. The V end was cut by 1 base, the J end by 5 bases, with 8 bases between. The CDR3 covers 13 residues. CDR1 and CDR2 (germline): LNHDA, SQIVND (reference sequence).